A selection of T cell receptor beta chains follows, all from one sample in a study of early T cells in non-severe SARS-CoV-2 infection. TCRdb independently ran MiXCR on the 5' RACE reads; one entry per CDR3 protein. This repertoire shows 65,000 to 70,000 distinct CDR3 sequences, about 12% found once; its top ten account for roughly 1.7%. The sequenced sample was whole blood. The receptors here all came from an adult who was a healthcare worker with PCR-confirmed SARS-CoV-2 infection or an uninfected control (not recorded which). Each CDR3 is given with its conserved first and last residue. The D gene is left open where the match is weak. Clone size, where shown, is once, few, many, or a class for clones that have expanded.

>TRBV7-6|few|TRBJ1-6|-
TGTGCCAGCAGAGAGTCCTACGCAAATTCACCCCTCCACTTT
CASRESYANSPLHF
>TRBV20-1|many|TRBJ1-4|TRBD1
TGCAGTGCTAGGGATGGCAGGGGGGATGAAAAACTGTTTTTT
CSARDGRGDEKLFF
>TRBV7-2|many|TRBJ2-3|-
TGTGCCAGCAGCCTCTCCCTACGCACAGATACGCAGTATTTT
CASSLSLRTDTQYF
>TRBV9|many|TRBJ2-7|TRBD2
TGTGCCAGCAGCGTAGGTCTGATCCGGGGGGACGAGCAGTACTTC
CASSVGLIRGDEQYF
>TRBV6-6|-|TRBJ2-2|-
TGTGCCAGCAGTCGCGGACAGCCGAACACCGGGGAGCTGTTTTTT
CASSRGQPNTGELFF
>TRBV15|-|TRBJ2-2|-
TGTGCCACTCGGGGCACGAACACCGGGGAGCTGTTTTTT
CATRGTNTGELFF
>TRBV6-5|-|TRBJ1-2|TRBD1
TGTGCCAGCAGTGCGGACAGGGGGGTTAACTATGGCTACACCTTC
CASSADRGVNYGYTF
>TRBV7-6|many|TRBJ2-1|TRBD2
TGTGCCAGCAGCCCCCTTCGGGGGGGTCTTAATGAGCAGTTCTTC
CASSPLRGGLNEQFF
>TRBV7-7|few|TRBJ2-3|-
TGTGCTAGCAGCCCCTCCCGGGTAGAGAATACGCAGTATTTT
CASSPSRVENTQYF
>TRBV9|-|TRBJ2-3|TRBD2
TGTGCCAGCAGCGTAGTAGCGGGGGAAAGCACAGATACGCAGTATTTT
CASSVVAGESTDTQYF
>TRBV30|few|TRBJ1-5|TRBD1
TGTGCCTGGAGTGTACCCGGACAGGCCAATCAGCCCCAGCATTTT
CAWSVPGQANQPQHF
>TRBV3-1|many|TRBJ1-1|-
TGTGCCAGCAGCCACAGGGTCCCGAACACTGAAGCTTTCTTT
CASSHRVPNTEAFF
>TRBV12-5|many|TRBJ2-3|-
TGTGCTAGTGGTTTGGGGACAGGTCTGGGGACTCGGGATACGCAGTATTTT
CASGLGTGLGTRDTQYF
>TRBV7-9|-|TRBJ2-5|-
TGTGCCAGCAGTAGAACTTCAGAGACCCAGTACTTC
CASSRTSETQYF
>TRBV30|few|TRBJ2-3|TRBD2
TGTGCCTGGAGTGCAGGACTAGCGGGTAGCACAGATACGCAGTATTTT
CAWSAGLAGSTDTQYF
>TRBV20-1|many|TRBJ2-3|TRBD2
TGCAGTGCTACTAGCGGGGCAAAGAGAGATACGCAGTATTTT
CSATSGAKRDTQYF
>TRBV7-2|many|TRBJ1-6|-
TGTGCCAGCAGCCCGCCGTCGGGGACCTATAATTCACCCCTCCACTTT
CASSPPSGTYNSPLHF
>TRBV7-2|few|TRBJ2-5|-
TGTGCCAGCAGCCTCCAAGGGGAAAGGGGAGAGACCCAGTACTTC
CASSLQGERGETQYF
>TRBV29-1|few|TRBJ1-2|TRBD1
TGCAGCGTTAGGACAGGCGCACTCCTTAACTATGGCTACACCTTC
CSVRTGALLNYGYTF
>TRBV20-1|-|TRBJ1-1|-
TGCAGTGCTAGAGCCTTAGGTCCTGAAGCTTTCTTT
CSARALGPEAFF
>TRBV20-1|few|TRBJ1-1|-
TGCAGTGCTAGGGGTCTCTCCGGGAGGGCTGAAGCTTTCTTT
CSARGLSGRAEAFF
>TRBV21-1|few|TRBJ2-3|-
TGTGCCAGCAGCAAATATCGGGTGGACTCCGCTAGCACAGATACGCAGTATTTT
CASSKYRVDSASTDTQYF
>TRBV6-1|few|TRBJ1-6|TRBD1
TGTGCCAGCAGTGGGACAGGGGGCGCTTCACCCCTCCACTTT
CASSGTGGASPLHF
>TRBV6-6|few|TRBJ1-5|-
TGTGCCAGCAGCTACGCCGACACAAATCAGCCCCAGCATTTT
CASSYADTNQPQHF
>TRBV19|few|TRBJ1-1|-
TGTGCCAGCTCCACTTGGCAGGGGAAGAGGAACACTGAAGCTTTCTTT
CASSTWQGKRNTEAFF
>TRBV3-1|few|TRBJ1-2|-
TGTGCCAGCAGCCAAGATAGGGGAACCGGGACATTGACTTCCTATGGCTACACCTTC
CASSQDRGTGTLTSYGYTF
>TRBV7-3|few|TRBJ2-7|-
TGTGCCAGCAGCTCCGGAGGGGAGTCCGAGCAGTACTTC
CASSSGGESEQYF
>TRBV12-3/TRBV12-4|few|TRBJ2-7|-
TGTGCCAGCAGTTTATGGGGCGTCGGGACTTCTGCCTACGAGCAGTACTTC
CASSLWGVGTSAYEQYF
>TRBV30|-|TRBJ1-4|TRBD1
TGTGCCTGGAGTACAGGGGCTAATGAAAAACTGTTTTTT
CAWSTGANEKLFF
>TRBV10-3|many|TRBJ1-4|-
TGTGCCATCAGTGAAGGGGTAACTAATGAAAAACTGTTTTTT
CAISEGVTNEKLFF
>TRBV5-1|few|TRBJ2-3|-
TGCGCCAGCAGCTTGGTCAGGGTAGATACCCTAGATACGCAGTATTTT
CASSLVRVDTLDTQYF
>TRBV20-1|-|TRBJ2-3|-
TGCAGTGCTGCGGCGGGGGCAGGAGATACGCAGTATTTT
CSAAAGAGDTQYF
>TRBV12-3/TRBV12-4|few|TRBJ2-1|TRBD2
TGTGCCAGCAGTAACCGTCCGGGACTAGCGGGGGTGAGAGTGGCCAATGAGCAGTTCTTC
CASSNRPGLAGVRVANEQFF
>TRBV20-1|-|TRBJ2-7|-
TGCAGTGCTAGGAGAGGGTCGGTCTACGAGCAGTACTTC
CSARRGSVYEQYF
>TRBV5-1|many|TRBJ1-2|TRBD1
TGCGCCAGCAGCCCTGGGACAGGGTATGGCTACACCTTC
CASSPGTGYGYTF
>TRBV4-3|-|TRBJ2-1|TRBD2
TGCGCCAGCAGCCAAGATTTCTCGGGGGGGCTCCACAATGAGCAGTTCTTC
CASSQDFSGGLHNEQFF
>TRBV7-3|few|TRBJ2-1|TRBD2
TGTGCCAGCAGCCGCGGGGGGATCTATGAGCAGTTCTTC
CASSRGGIYEQFF
>TRBV5-6|few|TRBJ1-6|TRBD1
TGTGCCAGCAGCTTGAGGGGGCTTAGGGGTTCACCCCTCCACTTT
CASSLRGLRGSPLHF
>TRBV4-1|-|TRBJ1-5|-
TGCGCCAGCAGCCAAGTAGGGGGTACGAGGCCCCAGCATTTT
CASSQVGGTRPQHF
>TRBV30|-|TRBJ2-6|-
TGTGCCTGGAGTGTACTGCTCTCTGGGGCCAACGTCCTGACTTTC
CAWSVLLSGANVLTF
>TRBV3-1|-|TRBJ1-1|-
TGTGCCAGCAGTAGCGGGCCGGCGCTAGAAGCTTTCTTT
CASSSGPALEAFF
>TRBV12-3/TRBV12-4|many|TRBJ1-1|-
TGTGCCAGCAGTTCCATTGGGGGGAACACTGAAGCTTTCTTT
CASSSIGGNTEAFF
>TRBV25-1|-|TRBJ2-1|TRBD2
TGTGCCAGCAGTGTTGGACTAGCGGAGTTCTTC
CASSVGLAEFF
>TRBV18|-|TRBJ2-3|-
TGTGCCAGCTCACCACCGATTGGCGGGGTTGCAGATACGCAGTATTTT
CASSPPIGGVADTQYF
>TRBV10-3|medium-sized|TRBJ2-5|-
TGTGCCATCAGTGCCGAAGACTTCCAAGAGACCCAGTACTTC
CAISAEDFQETQYF
>TRBV2|-|TRBJ2-7|-
TGTGCCAGCAGTCAGGTACCCTACGAGCAGTACTTC
CASSQVPYEQYF
>TRBV12-3/TRBV12-4|-|TRBJ2-2|TRBD2
TGTGCCAGCAGCCTCGGACTAGCGGGGGGCTCGACCGGGGAGCTGTTTTTT
CASSLGLAGGSTGELFF
>TRBV7-2|-|TRBJ2-7|-
TGTGCCAGCAGCTTAGACTCAGGCAACTCCTACGAGCAGTACTTC
CASSLDSGNSYEQYF
>TRBV5-1|many|TRBJ2-6|-
TGCGCCAGCAGCTTGGGAGGACAAGAATCCCCGAACGTCCCCCTCTCTGGGGCCAACGTCCTGACTTTC
CASSLGGQESPNVPLSGANVLTF
>TRBV19|many|TRBJ2-2|TRBD1
TGTGCCAGTAGTCGGACAGGGTCTTACACCGGGGAGCTGTTTTTT
CASSRTGSYTGELFF
>TRBV5-1|-|TRBJ1-1|-
TGCGCCAGCAGCACATGGGCCGGCGCCAACACTGAAGCTTTCTTT
CASSTWAGANTEAFF
>TRBV7-8|few|TRBJ1-2|TRBD1
TGTGCCAGCAGCTTAGAAAGGCGGGGGACAGCTTATGGCTACACCTTC
CASSLERRGTAYGYTF
>TRBV7-9|many|TRBJ1-2|-
TGTGCCAGCAGCTTAGTGGCAGGGAACTATGGCTACACCTTC
CASSLVAGNYGYTF